The 5 T cell receptor beta chains below come from one sample, sequenced in a study of T cell repertoires in cytomegalovirus infection. The antigens these receptors bind are not known. TCRdb itself ran the reads through MiXCR, one entry per CDR3 protein. This sample has under 150,000 distinct CDR3 sequences, with about 30% found just once. The sample was CD8+ T cells from cultured PBMCs, taken from culture after CMV antigen stimulation. The receptors here all came from a human donor in good health (CMV status not recorded). Some clones in this sample may be carry-over from other donors' samples.

The chain recombines TRBV13 with TRBJ2-7, with D hard to call. The CDR3 totals 14 residues. V was shortened by 3 bases and J by 0 bases, with 9 bases between the two germline ends. Germline loops: CDR1 PRHDT, CDR2 FYEKMQ (reference sequence). The CDR3 region is CASSFSLRSYEQYF. The CDR3 coding sequence is TGTGCCAGCAGCTTCTCCCTGCGCTCCTACGAGCAGTACTTC.

This clonotype appeared a few times. This chain joins TRBV12-3 or TRBV12-4 and TRBJ2-7; D remains ambiguous. Trimming stripped 0 bases from V and 0 bases from J, with 6 bases between. The CDR3 consists of 14 residues. DNA for the CDR3: TGTGCCAGCAGTTTAGCCGGCGACTCCTACGAGCAGTACTTC. It translates to CASSLAGDSYEQYF.

This clonotype was observed many times. J is TRBJ1-1 and V is TRBV5-4; no firm D call. Between the trimmed V and J ends, which lost 4 bases and 0 bases, there was a span of 7 bases. Per germline, CDR1 SGHNT and CDR2 YYREEE (reference sequence). The CDR3 runs 13 residues. DNA of the CDR3: TGTGCCAGCAGCCGTAGCGTGAACACTGAAGCTTTCTTT. Translation gives CASSRSVNTEAFF. Filled out from reference TRBV5-4 and TRBJ1-1, the complete variable domain reads ETGVTQSPTHLIKTRGQQVTLRCSSQSGHNTVSWYQQALGQGPQFIFQYYREEENGRGNFPPRFSGLQFPNYSSELNVNALELDDSALYLCASSRSVNTEAFFGQGTRLTVV.

The chain employs TRBV28 and TRBJ1-3; D is undetermined. The CDR3 spans 13 residues. Trimming cost V 6 bases and J 0 bases, with 6 bases left between them. Germline lookup yields CDR1 MDHEN and CDR2 SYDVKM. CDR3 DNA: TGTGCCAGCAGAATGACCTCTGGAAACACCATATATTTT. This translates into CASRMTSGNTIYF.

This chain connects TRBV28 to TRBJ2-7; D unresolved. CDR1 is MDHEN and CDR2 is SYDVKM in the germline V gene. The V gene lost 5 bases and the J gene lost 2 bases, with 13 bases spanning the gap. The CDR3 has 14 residues. The CDR3 here is CASSRAWAPYEQYF. DNA of the CDR3: TGTGCCAGCAGTAGGGCGTGGGCCCCCTACGAGCAGTACTTC.